This T cell receptor (beta chain) appears in the sequencing data of a study of CD8 T cells in Susac syndrome. On the study more broadly: Each patient with Susac syndrome, at the time of blood draw, was therapy-naive, on corticosteroids, or on intravenous immunoglobulin alone. Whole-study results and caveats: The CD4+ T cell repertoires of Susac syndrome were found to show no clonal expansion.

High-throughput TCR beta sequencing covered peripheral CD8+ and CD4+ T cells. RNA totalling roughly 0.45 to 1 ug underwent reverse transcription with random hexamers. MiXCR was run by TCRdb on the immunoSEQ multiplex PCR reads, yielding one entry per CDR3 protein. This sample carries some 200,000 distinct CDR3 sequences, 91% of them seen once, and the ten largest clones take around 0.1%. The CDR3 contains 18 residues. Germline lookup yields CDR1 SGHNT and CDR2 YYREEE (reference sequence). Trimming removed 1 base from V and 6 bases from J, with 23 bases in between. This clonotype was counted once. Its antigen is as yet unknown.

V usage is TRBV5-4 and J usage is TRBJ2-1; D is possibly TRBD1 or TRBD2 (5 bases each). Sample: CD4+ T cells from PBMCs. The clonotype originates from a human donor with Susac syndrome. CDR3 sequence: CASSLSGLVTRGGNEQFF. The CDR3 region has the DNA TGTGCCAGCAGCTTGTCGGGGTTAGTTACTAGGGGTGGCAATGAGCAGTTCTTC.